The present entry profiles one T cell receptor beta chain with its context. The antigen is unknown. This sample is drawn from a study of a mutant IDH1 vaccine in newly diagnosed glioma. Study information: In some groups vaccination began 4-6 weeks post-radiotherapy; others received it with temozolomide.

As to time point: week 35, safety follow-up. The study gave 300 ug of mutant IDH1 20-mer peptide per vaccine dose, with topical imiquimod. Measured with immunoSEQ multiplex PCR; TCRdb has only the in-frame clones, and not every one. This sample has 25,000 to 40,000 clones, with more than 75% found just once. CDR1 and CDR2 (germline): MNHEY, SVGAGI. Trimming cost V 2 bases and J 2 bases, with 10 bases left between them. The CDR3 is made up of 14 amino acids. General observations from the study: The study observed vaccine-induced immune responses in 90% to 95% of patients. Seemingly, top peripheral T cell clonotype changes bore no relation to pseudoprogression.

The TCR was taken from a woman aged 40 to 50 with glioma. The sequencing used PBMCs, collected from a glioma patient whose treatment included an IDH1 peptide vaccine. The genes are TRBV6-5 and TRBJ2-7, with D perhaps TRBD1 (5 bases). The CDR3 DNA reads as TGTGCCAGCAGTTACCCCAGGGTGCCCTACGAGCAGTACTTC. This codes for CASSYPRVPYEQYF.